This TCR beta chain was captured in a study of neurological immune-mediated disorders. Findings and caveats of the study: The level of TCR clonal expansion was highest in patients with HTLV-1-associated myelopathy and lowest in multiple sclerosis, where it fell below the level seen in healthy controls.

With 10-nucleotide random UMIs, 5'RACE was used to make the cDNA. TCRdb reprocessed the 5' RACE reads with MiXCR, giving one entry per CDR3 protein. Of more than 50,000 distinct CDR3 sequences in the sample, about 25% were seen once. Stated time point: technical triplicate 2. This CDR3 has 12 residues. Germline V gives CDR1 SGHNT, CDR2 YYREEE (reference sequence). With 0 bases removed from V and 7 bases from J, the gap between germline ends came to 5 bases. This clonotype came up many times. Its target is not known. The TCR was taken from a man aged 55 to 70 with HTLV-1-associated myelopathy (HAM/TSP). Sequenced material: PBMCs. V and J are TRBV5-4 and TRBJ2-1; D not resolved. In DNA form, the CDR3 reads TGTGCCAGCAGCTTGGATACTAATGAGCAGTTCTTC. The encoded protein is CASSLDTNEQFF.